This record looks at one T cell receptor beta chain sequence and its context. In this sample, this clone turned up a few times. No antigen is known for it. Per-base qualities were not stored, and no clone one base away is much larger. Library prep was done by the immunoSEQ multiplex PCR assay. A two-step, amplification bias-controlled multiplex PCR was used by Adaptive Biotechnology to amplify CDR3 regions from genomic DNA. The first PCR used primers for every V and J gene segment; the second PCR added barcodes and Illumina adapters. An Illumina instrument was used to sequence the CDR3 libraries. Turning to the authors' computational methods: Analysis combined the vendor-provided pipelines with custom analysis of raw data in R/Bioconductor under R version 3.3.0. Clonality, which ranges from 0 to 1, was calculated as the inverse of the normalised Shannon entropy across all productive clones. High-frequency clones were defined as the repertoire share of the top 100 clones, retaining only clones passing a 95% confidence test. Repertoire diversity was measured with the Simpson index, and overlap between samples was measured with the Morisita-Horn index. In its TCRdb copy, this immuneACCESS table keeps in-frame sequences only and misses some clones. Where compared with another copy, unresolved V genes explain less than half of these, and the others have no known cause. Clone size and V and J calls were adopted from that table, with D and trimming inferred from the DNA. The sample records 6,500 or so clones, over 70% of which are singletons. The biggest ten clones account for roughly 9.5% of the sample.

The germline V gene supplies CDR1 SGHDT and CDR2 YYEEEE. The CDR3 holds 12 amino acids from the cysteine to the phenylalanine. Only CDR3 DNA remains: 36 bases, in frame from the first base. V drops 0 bases and J drops 9 bases, leaving 7 bases in between. The data originate from a study of T cell repertoires in ileal Crohn's disease (dated by TCRdb to the late 2010s). Regarding the complete study: At the time of surgery, 35% to 40% of patients were active smokers, and the median duration of disease was roughly eight years. Every patient underwent surgery because of a complication, which was stricturing disease in 61% and penetrating disease in approximately 40%. About half of the patients received postoperative therapy: 11 received thiopurines and over 15 received anti-TNF agents. MI samples were biopsies from the proximal margin of the surgical specimen. For commercial TCRB immunosequencing, approximately 500 nanograms of biopsy DNA were submitted for each sample. A prospective multicentre cohort supplied the roughly 57 Crohn's disease patients whose TCR repertoires were analysed. The study was conducted in parallel with a multicentre cohort built to find predictors of early endoscopic recurrence after ileocolonic resection. Endoscopic postoperative recurrence was defined as a Rutgeerts score above i0. A total of around 170 mucosal samples from some 60 patients were sequenced, collected from several sites on the surgical specimen as well as at postoperative endoscopy.

The time point tag for this specimen amounts to: proximal margin of the surgical specimen (macroscopically non-inflamed). Adults with ileal or ileocolonic Crohn's disease for whom ileocolonic resection was indicated were considered eligible. Whole ileal mucosal biopsies were stored frozen at -80°C before DNA extraction. Genomic DNA was extracted from frozen whole biopsies with a TRizol-based method and quantified on a NanoDrop 2000 spectrophotometer. The investigation overall reported the following: Compared with CD4 T cells, sorted CD8 T cells contained more high-frequency clones, which suggests that the mucosal expansions were mostly CD8. Mucosal CD4 and CD8 T cells were sorted and sequenced only in a subgroup of patients, whose size was not stated. Endoscopic recurrence was found to be associated with higher high-frequency clone percentages at surgery, and recurrence was observed in all patients with clonality above 26.8% (18/57). A significantly higher proportion of clonal expansions was observed in active smokers at surgery than in non-smokers (about 25% vs 20%, p=0.02).

This chain joins TRBV5-6 to TRBJ2-1, with the D segment identity uncertain. This receptor was obtained from an adult with Crohn's disease. Sample: ileal tissue. The sequence in DNA is TGTGCCAGCAGCTTGGGGTCACCTGAGCAGTTCTTC. The encoded protein is CASSLGSPEQFF.